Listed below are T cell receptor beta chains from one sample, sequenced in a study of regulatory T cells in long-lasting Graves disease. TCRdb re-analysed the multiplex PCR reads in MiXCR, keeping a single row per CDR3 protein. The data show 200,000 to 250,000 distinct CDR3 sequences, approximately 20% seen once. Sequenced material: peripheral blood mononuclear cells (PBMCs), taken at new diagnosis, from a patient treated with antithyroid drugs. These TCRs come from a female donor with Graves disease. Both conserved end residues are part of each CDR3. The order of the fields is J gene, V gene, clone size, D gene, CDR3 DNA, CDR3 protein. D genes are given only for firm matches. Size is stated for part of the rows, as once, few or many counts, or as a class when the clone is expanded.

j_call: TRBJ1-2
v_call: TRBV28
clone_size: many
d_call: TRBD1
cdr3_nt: TGTGCCAGCACCAGCAAGGGACAGGGCGGTGGCTACACCTTC
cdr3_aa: CASTSKGQGGGYTF

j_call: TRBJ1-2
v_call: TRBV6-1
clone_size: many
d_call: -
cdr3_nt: TGTGCCAGCAATGGGGAGCACGGCTACACCTTC
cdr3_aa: CASNGEHGYTF

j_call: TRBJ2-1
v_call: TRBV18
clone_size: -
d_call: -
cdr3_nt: TGTGCCAGCTCACCACCGGATGGAGGGGGTGGCAATGAGCAGTTCTTC
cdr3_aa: CASSPPDGGGGNEQFF

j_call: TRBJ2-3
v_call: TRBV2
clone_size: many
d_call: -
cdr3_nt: TGTGCCAGCAGTGAAGGGTCAATGATATCCAATCAGCCCCAGTATTTT
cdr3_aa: CASSEGSMISNQPQYF

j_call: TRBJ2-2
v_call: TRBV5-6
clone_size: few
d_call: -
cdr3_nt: TGTGCCAGCAGCCTTGGGGTCCGGACCGGGGAGCTGTTTTTT
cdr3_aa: CASSLGVRTGELFF

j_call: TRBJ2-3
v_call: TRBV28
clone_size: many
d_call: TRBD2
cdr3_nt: TGTGCCAGCGGTATAGCGGGAGGTTCGGGAACAGATACGCAGTATTTT
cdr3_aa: CASGIAGGSGTDTQYF

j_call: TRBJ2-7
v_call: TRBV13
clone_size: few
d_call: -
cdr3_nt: TGTGCCAGCAGCCTAAGGGGGACGCTATCCTACGAGCAGTACTTC
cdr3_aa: CASSLRGTLSYEQYF

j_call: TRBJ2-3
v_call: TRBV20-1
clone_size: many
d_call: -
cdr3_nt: TGCAGTGCTAGATTGGCAAGAAGAGATACGCAGTATTTT
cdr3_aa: CSARLARRDTQYF

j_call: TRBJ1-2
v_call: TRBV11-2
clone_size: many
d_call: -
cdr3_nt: TGTGCCAGCATCAGAGATTCCTATGGCTACACCTTC
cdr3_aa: CASIRDSYGYTF

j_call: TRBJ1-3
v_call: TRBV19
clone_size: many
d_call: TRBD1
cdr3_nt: TGTGCCAGTGGTCAGGGGGCTGGAAACACCATATATTTT
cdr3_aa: CASGQGAGNTIYF

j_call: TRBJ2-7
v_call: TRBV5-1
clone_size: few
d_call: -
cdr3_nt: TGCGCCAGCAGCTTGGCGAGCGGGTTGTTCTACGAGCAGTACTTC
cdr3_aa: CASSLASGLFYEQYF

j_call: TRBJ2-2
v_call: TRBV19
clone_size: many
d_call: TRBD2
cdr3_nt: TGTGCCAGTAGCCTACTAGCGAAAACCGGGGAGCTGTTTTTT
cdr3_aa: CASSLLAKTGELFF

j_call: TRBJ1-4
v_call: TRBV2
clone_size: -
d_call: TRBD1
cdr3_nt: TGTGCCAGCAGTGAAGCACAGGGGAACGAAAAACTGTTTTTT
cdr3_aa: CASSEAQGNEKLFF

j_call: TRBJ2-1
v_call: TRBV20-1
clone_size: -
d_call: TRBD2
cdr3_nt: TGCAGTGCTCTATCCGTACTAGCGGGTACGGATAGTGAGCAGTTCTTC
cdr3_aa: CSALSVLAGTDSEQFF

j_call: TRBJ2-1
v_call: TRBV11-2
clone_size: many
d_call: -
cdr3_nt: TGTGCCAGCAGCCCACCGGGAGCGCGGGAAGCTGATGAGCAGTTCTTC
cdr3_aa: CASSPPGAREADEQFF

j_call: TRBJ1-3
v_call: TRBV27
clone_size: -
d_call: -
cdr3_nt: TGTGCCAGCAGTTTAACAGGACCGATCCAGGACGTGAACACCATATATTTT
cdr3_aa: CASSLTGPIQDVNTIYF

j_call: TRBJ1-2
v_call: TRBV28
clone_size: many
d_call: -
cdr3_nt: TGTGCCAGCAATTATGGGGGGCGCGGGGGCTACACCTTC
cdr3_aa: CASNYGGRGGYTF

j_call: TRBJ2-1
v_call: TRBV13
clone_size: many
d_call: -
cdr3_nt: TGTGCCAGCAGCTTAGAGGCCCTGGGGGACGGCTACAATGAGCAGTTCTTC
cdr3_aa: CASSLEALGDGYNEQFF

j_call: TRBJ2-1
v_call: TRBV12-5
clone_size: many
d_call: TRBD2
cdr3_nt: TGTGCTAGTGGCCCCGGACTAGCGGGAGTCGATGAGCAGTTCTTC
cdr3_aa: CASGPGLAGVDEQFF

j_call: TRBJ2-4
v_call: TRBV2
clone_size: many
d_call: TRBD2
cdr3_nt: TGTGCCAGCAGTTTCGGACTAGCGGGTGACGGGGGGACCAAAAACATTCAGTACTTC
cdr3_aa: CASSFGLAGDGGTKNIQYF